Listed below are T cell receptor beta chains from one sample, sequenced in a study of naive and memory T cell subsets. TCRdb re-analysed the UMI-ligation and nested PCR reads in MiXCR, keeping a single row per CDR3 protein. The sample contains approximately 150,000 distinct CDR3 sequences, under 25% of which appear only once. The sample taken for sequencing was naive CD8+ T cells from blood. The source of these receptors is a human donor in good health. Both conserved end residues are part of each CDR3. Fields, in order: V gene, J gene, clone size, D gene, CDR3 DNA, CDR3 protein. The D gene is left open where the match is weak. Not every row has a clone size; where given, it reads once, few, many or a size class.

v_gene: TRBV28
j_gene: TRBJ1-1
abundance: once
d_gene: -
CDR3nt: TGTGCCAGCAGTACCAACGGGAGGGTAAACACTGAAGCTCTCTTT
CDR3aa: CASSTNGRVNTEALF

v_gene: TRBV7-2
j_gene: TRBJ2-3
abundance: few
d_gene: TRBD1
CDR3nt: TGTGCCAGCAGCTTAGTAGGGGGCGGCCCCACAGATACGCAGTATTTT
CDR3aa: CASSLVGGGPTDTQYF

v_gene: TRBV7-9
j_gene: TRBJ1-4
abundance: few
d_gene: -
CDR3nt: TGTGCCAGCAGCTTAGCCAGTCCAACTAATGAAAAACTGTTTTTT
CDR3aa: CASSLASPTNEKLFF

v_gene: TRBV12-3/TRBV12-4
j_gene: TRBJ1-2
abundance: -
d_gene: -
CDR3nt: TGTGCCAGCAGCCCGTACAGAGAAGGGGACTACACCTTC
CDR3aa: CASSPYREGDYTF

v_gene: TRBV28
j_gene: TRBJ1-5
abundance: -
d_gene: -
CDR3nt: TGTGCCAGCAGTTCCCCCGGGGAGGTAGATCAGCCCCAGCATTTT
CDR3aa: CASSSPGEVDQPQHF

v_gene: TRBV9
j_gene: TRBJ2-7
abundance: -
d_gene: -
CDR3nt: TGTGCCAGCAGCGTAGAAGGTCTTCCCCCCGACGAGCAGTACTTC
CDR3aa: CASSVEGLPPDEQYF

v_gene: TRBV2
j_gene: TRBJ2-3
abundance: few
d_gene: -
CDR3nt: TGTGCCAGCATCGACAGCAAAGATACGCAGTATTTT
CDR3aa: CASIDSKDTQYF

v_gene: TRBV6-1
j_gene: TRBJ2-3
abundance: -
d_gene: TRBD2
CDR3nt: TGTGCCAGCCCCGGACTAGCAACAGATACGCAGTATTTT
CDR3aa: CASPGLATDTQYF

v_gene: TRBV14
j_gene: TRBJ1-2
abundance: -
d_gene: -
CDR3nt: TGTGCCAGCAGCCCCCCCTGGACCTTC
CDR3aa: CASSPPWTF

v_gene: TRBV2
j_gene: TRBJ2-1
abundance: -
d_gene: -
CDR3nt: TGTGCCAGCAGAGGTTTGACTGGCGAGAATGAGCAGTTCTTC
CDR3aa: CASRGLTGENEQFF

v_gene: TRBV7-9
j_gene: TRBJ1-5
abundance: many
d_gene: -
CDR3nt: TGTGCCAGCAGCCTCAGTCATCAGCCCCAGCATTTT
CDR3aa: CASSLSHQPQHF

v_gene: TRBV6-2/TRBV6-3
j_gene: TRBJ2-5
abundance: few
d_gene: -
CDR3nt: TGTGCCAGCAGTTACGATTGGGAGACCCAGTACTTC
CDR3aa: CASSYDWETQYF

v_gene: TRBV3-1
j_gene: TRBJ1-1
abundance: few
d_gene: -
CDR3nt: TGTGCCAGCAGCCCCCTTTGGGGTGGGGCTGAAGCTTTCTTT
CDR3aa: CASSPLWGGAEAFF

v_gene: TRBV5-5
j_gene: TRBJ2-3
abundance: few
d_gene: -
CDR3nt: TGTGCCAGCAGTTTTAAAGTTTCATGGACAGAACGAGATACGCAGTATTTT
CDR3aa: CASSFKVSWTERDTQYF

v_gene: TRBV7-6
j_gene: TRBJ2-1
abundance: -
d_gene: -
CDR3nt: TGTGCCAGCAGCTTAGCGGAGTCCTACAATGAGCAGTTCTTC
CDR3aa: CASSLAESYNEQFF

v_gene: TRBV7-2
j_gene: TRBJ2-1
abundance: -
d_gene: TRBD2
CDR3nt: TGTGCCAGCAGCTTACGGGTGGGTATTAGACTAGCGGGATTCAATGAGCAGTTCTTC
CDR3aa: CASSLRVGIRLAGFNEQFF

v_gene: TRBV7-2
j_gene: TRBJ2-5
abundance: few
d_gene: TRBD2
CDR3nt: TGTGCCAGCAGCTTCGGACTAGCGGGAGGGCAAGGAGAGACCCAGTACTTC
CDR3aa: CASSFGLAGGQGETQYF

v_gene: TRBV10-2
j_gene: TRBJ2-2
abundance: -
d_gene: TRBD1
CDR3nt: TGCGCCAGTGAGACCGGGACAGGGAACGGCGGGGAGCTGTTTTTT
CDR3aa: CASETGTGNGGELFF

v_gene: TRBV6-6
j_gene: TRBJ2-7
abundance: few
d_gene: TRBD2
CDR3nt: TGTGCCAGCAGGTACAGCGGGAGTGCGTATAACGAGCAGTACTTC
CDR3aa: CASRYSGSAYNEQYF

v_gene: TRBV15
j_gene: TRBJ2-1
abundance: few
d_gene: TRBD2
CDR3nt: TGTGCCACCAGCAGAGATCGGACTAGCGGGGACAATGAGCAGTTCTTC
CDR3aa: CATSRDRTSGDNEQFF

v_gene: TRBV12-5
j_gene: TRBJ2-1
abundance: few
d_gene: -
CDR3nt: TGTGCTAGTGGTTTGTACCCCGCGACAGCCTCCTACAATGAGCAGTTCTTC
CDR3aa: CASGLYPATASYNEQFF

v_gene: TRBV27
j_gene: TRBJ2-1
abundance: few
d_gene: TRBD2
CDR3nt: TGTGCCAGCAGTTTACTTGGGACTAGCGGGAGTTTTGAGCAGTTCTTC
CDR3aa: CASSLLGTSGSFEQFF

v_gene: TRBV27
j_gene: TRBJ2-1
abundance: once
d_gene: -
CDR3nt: TGTGCCAGCAGTACTCTTGAGAGCTCCTACAATGAGCAGTTCTTC
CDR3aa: CASSTLESSYNEQFF

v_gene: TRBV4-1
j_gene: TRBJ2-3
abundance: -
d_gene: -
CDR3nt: TGCGCCAGCAGCCAAGTAGCTGATACGCAGTATTTT
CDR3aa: CASSQVADTQYF

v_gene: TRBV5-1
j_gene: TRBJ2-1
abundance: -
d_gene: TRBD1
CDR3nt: TGCGCCAGCAGCTTGATGGCAGGGGGCCCCTACAATGAGCAGTTCTTC
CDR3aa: CASSLMAGGPYNEQFF

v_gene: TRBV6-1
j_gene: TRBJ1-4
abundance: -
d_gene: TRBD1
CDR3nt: TGTGCCAGCAGTGAAATCGGGACAGGGTTTGAAAAACTGTTTTTT
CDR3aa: CASSEIGTGFEKLFF

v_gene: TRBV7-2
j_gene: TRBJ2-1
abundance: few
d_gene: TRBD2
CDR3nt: TGTGCCAGCAGCTCCTTAGCGGGAGGGCCGGGGGAGCAGTTCTTC
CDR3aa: CASSSLAGGPGEQFF

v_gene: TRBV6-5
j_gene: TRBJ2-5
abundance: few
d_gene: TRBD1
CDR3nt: TGTGCCAGCAGTTACGTGGGGCCGACAGGGGAGGAAGAGACCCAGTACTTC
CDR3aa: CASSYVGPTGEEETQYF

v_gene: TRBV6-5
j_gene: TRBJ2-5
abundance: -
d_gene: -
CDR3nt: TGTGCCAGCAGTTACATCGGTTCAGAAGAGACCCAGTACTTC
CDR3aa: CASSYIGSEETQYF

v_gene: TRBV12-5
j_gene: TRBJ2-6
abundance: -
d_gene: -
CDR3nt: TGTGCTAGTGGTTTGTTCTCTGGGGCCAACGTCCTGACTTTC
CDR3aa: CASGLFSGANVLTF

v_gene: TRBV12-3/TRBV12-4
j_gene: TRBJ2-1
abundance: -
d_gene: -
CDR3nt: TGTGCCAGCAGTTTCGGTTGGGCCGAGCGGGATGAGCAGTTCTTC
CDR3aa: CASSFGWAERDEQFF

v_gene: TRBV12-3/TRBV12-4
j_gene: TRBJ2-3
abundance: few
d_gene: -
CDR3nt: TGTGCCAGCAGTTATAGAATCGGCGGGATCGGTACGCAGTATTTT
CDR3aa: CASSYRIGGIGTQYF

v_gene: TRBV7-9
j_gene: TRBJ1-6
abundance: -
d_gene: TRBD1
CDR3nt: TGTGCCAGCAGCTCTGAGGGGACAGTACCCCGTAATTCACCCCTCCACTTT
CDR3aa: CASSSEGTVPRNSPLHF

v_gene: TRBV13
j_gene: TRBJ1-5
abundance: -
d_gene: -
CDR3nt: TGTGCCAGCAGCCCTAATCGGGGGGATAGCAATCAGCCCCAGCATTTT
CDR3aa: CASSPNRGDSNQPQHF

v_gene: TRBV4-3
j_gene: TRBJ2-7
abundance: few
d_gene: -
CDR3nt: TGCGCCAGCAGCCAAGATCGTTATCAGGGCGAGCAGTACTTC
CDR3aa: CASSQDRYQGEQYF

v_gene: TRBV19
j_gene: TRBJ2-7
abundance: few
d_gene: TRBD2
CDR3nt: TGTGCCAGTAGTCCCGGGACTAGCCTGGAGCAGTACTTC
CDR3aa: CASSPGTSLEQYF

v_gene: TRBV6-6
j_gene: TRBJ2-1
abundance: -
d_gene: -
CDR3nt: TGTGCCAGCAGACTCGTCGGGAATGAGCAGTTCTTC
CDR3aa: CASRLVGNEQFF

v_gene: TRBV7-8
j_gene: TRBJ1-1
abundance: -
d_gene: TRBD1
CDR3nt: TGTGCCAGCAGCACCGACAGGGGCGCGCACACTGAAGCTTTCTTT
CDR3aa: CASSTDRGAHTEAFF

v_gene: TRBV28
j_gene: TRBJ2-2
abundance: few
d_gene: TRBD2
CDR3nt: TGTGCCAGCAGTCCCCCCGGGGAGGGCGGGGAGCTGTTTTTT
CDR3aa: CASSPPGEGGELFF

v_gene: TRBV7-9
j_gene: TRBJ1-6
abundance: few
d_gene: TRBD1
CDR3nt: TGTGCCAGCAGCTGGGACAGGGATAGTTCACCCCTCCACTTT
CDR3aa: CASSWDRDSSPLHF

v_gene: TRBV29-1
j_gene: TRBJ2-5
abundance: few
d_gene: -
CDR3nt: TGCAGCGCCCGGACCGGCCAAGAGACCCAGTACTTC
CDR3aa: CSARTGQETQYF

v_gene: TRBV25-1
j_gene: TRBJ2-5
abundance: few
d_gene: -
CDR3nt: TGTGCCAGCACCCCGGCGGGAAGGGGGCCCTGGGAGACCCAGTACTTC
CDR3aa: CASTPAGRGPWETQYF

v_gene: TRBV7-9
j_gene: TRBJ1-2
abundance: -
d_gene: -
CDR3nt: TGTGCCAGCAGCTTACTGGGACGCCAAGCTAACTATGGCTACACCTTC
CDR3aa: CASSLLGRQANYGYTF

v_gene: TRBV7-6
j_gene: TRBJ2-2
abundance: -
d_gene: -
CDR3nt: TGTGCCAGCAGCCAAGACAGGCGTTCATCGAACACCGGGGAGCTGTTTTTT
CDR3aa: CASSQDRRSSNTGELFF

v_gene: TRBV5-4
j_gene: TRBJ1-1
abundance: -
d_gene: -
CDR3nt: TGTGCCAGCAGCCCGGAGGGGGGGACTGAAGCTTTCTTT
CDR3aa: CASSPEGGTEAFF